This T cell receptor beta chain stems from a study of shared clonotypes between healthy human individuals. Sequencing used immunoSEQ multiplex PCR; TCRdb keeps in-frame clones, though not all of them. Here the sample spans hundreds of thousands of clones, approximately 96% being singletons. Terminally differentiated effector memory CD45RA+ cells were excluded by CCR7 positive selection of CD45RO-negative cells. CDR3 length: 17 residues. Findings of the study overall: Naive subsets generally exceeded memory subsets in estimated richness. Clonotypes which were not shared had lower generation probabilities than clonotypes that all four donors shared.

Note on this clone: Its antigen is not known.

The sample was naive CD8+ T cells sorted from blood. This sequence joins TRBV21-1 and TRBJ2-1; the DNA was not used to check the table's D call, TRBD1. TRBV21-1 is flagged as a pseudogene. The clonotype originates from a woman in her twenties or thirties in good health. The CDR3 reads CASSRENRDRLHNEQFF. CDR3 bases: TGTGCCAGCAGCAGAGAAAACCGGGACAGACTCCACAATGAGCAGTTCTTC.